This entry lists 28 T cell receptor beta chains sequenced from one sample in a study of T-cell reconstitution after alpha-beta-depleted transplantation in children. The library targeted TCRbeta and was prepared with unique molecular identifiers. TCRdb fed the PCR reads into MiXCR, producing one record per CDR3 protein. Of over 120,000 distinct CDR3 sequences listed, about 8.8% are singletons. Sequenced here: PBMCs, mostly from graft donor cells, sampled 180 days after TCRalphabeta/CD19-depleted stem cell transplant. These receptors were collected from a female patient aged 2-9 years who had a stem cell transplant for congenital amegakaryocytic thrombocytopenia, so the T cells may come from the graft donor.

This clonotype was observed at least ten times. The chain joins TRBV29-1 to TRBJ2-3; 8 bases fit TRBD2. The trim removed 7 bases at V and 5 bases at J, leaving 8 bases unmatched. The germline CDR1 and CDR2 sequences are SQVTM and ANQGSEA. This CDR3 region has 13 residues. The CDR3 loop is CSARGGIGDTQYF. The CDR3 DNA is TGCAGCGCCCGGGGGGGGATAGGAGATACGCAGTATTTT.

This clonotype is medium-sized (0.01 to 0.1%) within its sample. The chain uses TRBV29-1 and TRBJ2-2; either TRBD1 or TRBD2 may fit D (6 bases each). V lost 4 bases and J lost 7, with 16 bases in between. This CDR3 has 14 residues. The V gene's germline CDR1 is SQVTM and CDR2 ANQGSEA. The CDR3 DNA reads TGCAGCGTTGTCCTACGGGGGCAGGTCGGGGAGCTGTTTTTT. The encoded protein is CSVVLRGQVGELFF.

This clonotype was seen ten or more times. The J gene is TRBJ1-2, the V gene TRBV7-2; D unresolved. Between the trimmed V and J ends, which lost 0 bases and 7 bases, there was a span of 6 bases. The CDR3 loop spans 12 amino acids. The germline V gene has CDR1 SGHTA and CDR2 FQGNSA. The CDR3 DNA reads TGTGCCAGCAGCTTAGCCCACGGTGGCTACACCTTC. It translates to CASSLAHGGYTF.

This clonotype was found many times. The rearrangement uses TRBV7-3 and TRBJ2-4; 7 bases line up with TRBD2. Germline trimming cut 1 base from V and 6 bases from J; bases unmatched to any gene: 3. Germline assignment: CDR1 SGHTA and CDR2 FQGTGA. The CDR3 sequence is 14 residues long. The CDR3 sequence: CASSLSGGVNIQYF. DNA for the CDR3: TGTGCCAGCAGCTTAAGTGGGGGGGTAAACATTCAGTACTTC.

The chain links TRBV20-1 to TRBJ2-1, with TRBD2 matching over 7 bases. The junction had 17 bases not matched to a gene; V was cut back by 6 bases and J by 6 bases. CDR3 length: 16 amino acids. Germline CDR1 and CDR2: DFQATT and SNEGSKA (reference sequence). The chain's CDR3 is CSAIPDVTSPTNEQFF. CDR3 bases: TGCAGTGCCATCCCCGACGTGACTAGCCCCACCAATGAGCAGTTCTTC.

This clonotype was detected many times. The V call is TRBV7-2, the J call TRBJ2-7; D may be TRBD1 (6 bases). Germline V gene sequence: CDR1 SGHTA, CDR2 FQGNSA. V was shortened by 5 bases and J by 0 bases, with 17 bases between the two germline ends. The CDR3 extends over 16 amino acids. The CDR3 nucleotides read TGTGCCAGCAGCCCTCCAGGGACAACTAGCTCCTACGAGCAGTACTTC. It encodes CASSPPGTTSSYEQYF. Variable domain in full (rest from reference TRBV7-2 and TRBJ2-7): GAGVSQSPSNKVTEKGKDVELRCDPISGHTALYWYRQSLGQGLEFLIYFQGNSAPDKSGLPSDRFSAERTGGSVSTLTIQRTQQEDSAVYLCASSPPGTTSSYEQYFGPGTRLTVT.

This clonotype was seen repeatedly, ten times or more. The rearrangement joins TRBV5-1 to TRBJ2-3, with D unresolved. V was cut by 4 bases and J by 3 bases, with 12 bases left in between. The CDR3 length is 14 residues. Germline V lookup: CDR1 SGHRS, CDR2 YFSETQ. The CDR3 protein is CASSGPSGTDTQYF. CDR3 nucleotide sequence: TGCGCCAGCAGCGGCCCCTCTGGGACAGATACGCAGTATTTT. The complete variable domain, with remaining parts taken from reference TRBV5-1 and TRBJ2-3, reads KAGVTQTPRYLIKTRGQQVTLSCSPISGHRSVSWYQQTPGQGLQFLFEYFSETQRNKGNFPGRFSGRQFSNSRSEMNVSTLELGDSALYLCASSGPSGTDTQYFGPGTRLTVL.

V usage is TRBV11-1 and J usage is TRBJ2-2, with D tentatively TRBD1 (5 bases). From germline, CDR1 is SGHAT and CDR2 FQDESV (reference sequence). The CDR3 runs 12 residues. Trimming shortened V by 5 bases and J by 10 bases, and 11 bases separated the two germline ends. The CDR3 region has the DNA TGTGCCAGCAGCAGGGGCGGTTTGGAGCTGTTTTTT. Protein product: CASSRGGLELFF.

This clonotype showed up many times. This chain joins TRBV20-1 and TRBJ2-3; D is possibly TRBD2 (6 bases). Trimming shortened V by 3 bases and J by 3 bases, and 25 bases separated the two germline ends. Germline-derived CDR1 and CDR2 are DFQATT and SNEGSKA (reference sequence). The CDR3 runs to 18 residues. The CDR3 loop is CSARPTSRMEGPTDTQYF. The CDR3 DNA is TGCAGTGCTAGGCCTACCTCACGGATGGAGGGCCCGACAGATACGCAGTATTTT.

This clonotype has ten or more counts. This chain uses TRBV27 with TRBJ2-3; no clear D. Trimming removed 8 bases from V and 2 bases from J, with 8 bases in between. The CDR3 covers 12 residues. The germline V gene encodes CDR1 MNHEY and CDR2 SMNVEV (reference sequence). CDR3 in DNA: TGTGCCAGCGGCCAGCACACAGATACGCAGTATTTT. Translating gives CASGQHTDTQYF.

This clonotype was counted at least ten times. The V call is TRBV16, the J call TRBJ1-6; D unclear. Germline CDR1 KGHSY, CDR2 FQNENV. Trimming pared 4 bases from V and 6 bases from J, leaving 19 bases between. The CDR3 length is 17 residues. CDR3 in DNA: TGTGCCAGCAGCCCCCGCGGAGGGCAGGTCCTTAATTCACCCCTCCACTTT. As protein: CASSPRGGQVLNSPLHF.

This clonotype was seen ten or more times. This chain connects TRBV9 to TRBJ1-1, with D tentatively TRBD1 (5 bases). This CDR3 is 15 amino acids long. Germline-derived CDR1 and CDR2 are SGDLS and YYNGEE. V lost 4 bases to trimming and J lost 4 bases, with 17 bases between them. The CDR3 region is CASSPQQGGVTEAFF. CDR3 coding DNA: TGTGCCAGCAGCCCTCAGCAGGGTGGGGTCACTGAAGCTTTCTTT.

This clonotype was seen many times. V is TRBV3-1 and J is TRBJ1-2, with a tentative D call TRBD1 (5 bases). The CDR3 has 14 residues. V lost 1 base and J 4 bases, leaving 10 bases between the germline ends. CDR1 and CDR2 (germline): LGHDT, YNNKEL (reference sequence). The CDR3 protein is CASSQVWDGYGYTF. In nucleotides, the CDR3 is TGTGCCAGCAGCCAAGTGTGGGACGGCTATGGCTACACCTTC.

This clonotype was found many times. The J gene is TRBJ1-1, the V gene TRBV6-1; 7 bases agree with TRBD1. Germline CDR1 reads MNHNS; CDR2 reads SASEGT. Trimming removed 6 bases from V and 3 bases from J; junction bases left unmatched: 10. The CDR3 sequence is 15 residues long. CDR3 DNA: TGTGCCAGCAGAGTCAAGGGGGCGAGGCACACTGAAGCTTTCTTT. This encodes CASRVKGARHTEAFF.

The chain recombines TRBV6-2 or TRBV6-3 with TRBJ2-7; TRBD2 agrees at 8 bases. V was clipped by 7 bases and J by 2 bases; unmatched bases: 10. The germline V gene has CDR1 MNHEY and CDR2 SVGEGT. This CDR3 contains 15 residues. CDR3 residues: CASTMIAGKTYEQYF. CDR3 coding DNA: TGTGCCAGCACCATGATAGCGGGAAAGACCTACGAGCAGTACTTC.

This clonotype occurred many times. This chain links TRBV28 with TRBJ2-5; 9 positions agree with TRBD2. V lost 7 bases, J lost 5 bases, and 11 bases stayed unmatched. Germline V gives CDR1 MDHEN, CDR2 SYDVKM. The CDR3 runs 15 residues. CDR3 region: CASTLAGGLWETQYF. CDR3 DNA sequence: TGTGCCAGCACCCTCGCGGGGGGGCTGTGGGAGACCCAGTACTTC.

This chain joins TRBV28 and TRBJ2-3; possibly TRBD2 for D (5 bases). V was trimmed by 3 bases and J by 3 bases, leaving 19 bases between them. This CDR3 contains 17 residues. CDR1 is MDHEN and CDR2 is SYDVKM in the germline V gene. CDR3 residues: CASSLSFARAKTDTQYF. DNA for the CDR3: TGTGCCAGCAGTTTGTCATTCGCGAGGGCGAAAACAGATACGCAGTATTTT.

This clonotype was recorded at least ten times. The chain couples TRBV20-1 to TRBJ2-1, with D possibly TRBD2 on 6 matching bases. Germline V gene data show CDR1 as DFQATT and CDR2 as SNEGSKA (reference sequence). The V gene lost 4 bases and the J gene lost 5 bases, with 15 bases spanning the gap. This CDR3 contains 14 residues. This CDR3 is CSAKRVDGNNEQFF. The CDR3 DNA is TGCAGTGCTAAGCGGGTAGATGGGAACAATGAGCAGTTCTTC.

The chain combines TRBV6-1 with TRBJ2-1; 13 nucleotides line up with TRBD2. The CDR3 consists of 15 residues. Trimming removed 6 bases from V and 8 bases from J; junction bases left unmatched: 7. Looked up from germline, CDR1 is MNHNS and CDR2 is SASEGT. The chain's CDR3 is CASRAGTSGMDEQFF. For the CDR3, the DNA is TGTGCCAGCAGAGCCGGGACTAGCGGGATGGATGAGCAGTTCTTC.

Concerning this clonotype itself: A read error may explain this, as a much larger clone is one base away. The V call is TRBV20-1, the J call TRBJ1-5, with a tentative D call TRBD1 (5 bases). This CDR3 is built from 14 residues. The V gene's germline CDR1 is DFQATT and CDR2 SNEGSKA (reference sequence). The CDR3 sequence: CSAREGESGQHQHF. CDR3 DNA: TGCAGTGCTAGAGAGGGGGAGAGTGGTCAGCACCAGCATTTT.

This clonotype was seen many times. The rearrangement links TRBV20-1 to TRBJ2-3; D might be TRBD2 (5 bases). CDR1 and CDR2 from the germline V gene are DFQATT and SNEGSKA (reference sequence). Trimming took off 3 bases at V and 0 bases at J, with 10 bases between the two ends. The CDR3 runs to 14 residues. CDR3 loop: CSARWAGSTDTQYF. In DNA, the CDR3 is TGCAGTGCTAGGTGGGCGGGCAGCACAGATACGCAGTATTTT.

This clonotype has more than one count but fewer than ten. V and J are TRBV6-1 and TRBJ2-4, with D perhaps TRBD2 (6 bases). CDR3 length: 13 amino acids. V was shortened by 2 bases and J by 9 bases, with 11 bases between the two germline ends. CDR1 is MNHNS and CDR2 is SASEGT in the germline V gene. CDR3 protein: CASSETGGTIQYF. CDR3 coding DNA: TGTGCCAGCAGTGAAACCGGGGGTACCATTCAGTACTTC.

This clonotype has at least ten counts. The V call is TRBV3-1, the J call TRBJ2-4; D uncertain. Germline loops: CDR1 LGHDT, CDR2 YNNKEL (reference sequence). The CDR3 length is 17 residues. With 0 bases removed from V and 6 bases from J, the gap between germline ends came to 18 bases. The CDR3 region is CASSQDPGARLGNIQYF. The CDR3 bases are TGTGCCAGCAGCCAAGATCCCGGAGCCCGGTTGGGAAACATTCAGTACTTC.

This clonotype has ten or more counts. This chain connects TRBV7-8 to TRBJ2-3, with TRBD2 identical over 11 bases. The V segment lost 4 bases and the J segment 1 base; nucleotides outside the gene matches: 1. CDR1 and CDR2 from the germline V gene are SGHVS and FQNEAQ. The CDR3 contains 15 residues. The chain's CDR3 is CASSSSGRRTDTQYF. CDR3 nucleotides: TGTGCCAGCAGCTCTAGCGGGAGGCGCACAGATACGCAGTATTTT.

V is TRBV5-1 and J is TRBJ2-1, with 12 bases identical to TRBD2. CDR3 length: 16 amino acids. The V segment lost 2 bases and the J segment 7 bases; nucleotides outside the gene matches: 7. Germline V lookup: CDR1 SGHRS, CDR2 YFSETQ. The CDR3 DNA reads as TGCGCCAGCAGCTTTCCGGCTAGCGGGGGGGCGAATGAGCAGTTCTTC. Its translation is CASSFPASGGANEQFF.

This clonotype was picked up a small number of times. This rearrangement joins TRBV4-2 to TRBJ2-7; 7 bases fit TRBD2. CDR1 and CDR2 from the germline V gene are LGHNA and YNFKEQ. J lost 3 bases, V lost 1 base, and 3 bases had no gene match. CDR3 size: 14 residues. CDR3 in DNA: TGTGCCAGCAGCCAAGTTAGCGGGCGCTACGAGCAGTACTTC. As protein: CASSQVSGRYEQYF.

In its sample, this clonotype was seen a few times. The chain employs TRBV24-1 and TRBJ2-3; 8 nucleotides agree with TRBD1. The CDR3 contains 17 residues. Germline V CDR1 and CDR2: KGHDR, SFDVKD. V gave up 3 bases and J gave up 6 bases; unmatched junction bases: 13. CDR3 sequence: CATSDPRDRLSPDTQYF. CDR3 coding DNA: TGTGCCACCAGTGATCCCCGGGACAGGCTTTCCCCGGATACGCAGTATTTT.

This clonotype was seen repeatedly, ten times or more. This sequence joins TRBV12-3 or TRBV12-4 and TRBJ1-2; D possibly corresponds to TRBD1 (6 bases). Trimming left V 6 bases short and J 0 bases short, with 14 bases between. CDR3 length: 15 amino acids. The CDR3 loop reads CASRPPGHSNYGYTF. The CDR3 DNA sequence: TGTGCCAGCAGACCTCCGGGACATTCTAACTATGGCTACACCTTC.